Each of the 2 T cell receptor beta chains below was sequenced from the same sample in a study of Ad26.COV2.S vaccination and SARS-CoV-2 variants. Noted treatment: around 19 received Ad26.COV2.S at low or high dose, single or two shots; roughly five received placebo; per-sample allocation not given. Sampling occurred on day 63 after the first vaccine or placebo injection. Clones were read by immunoSEQ multiplex PCR, and TCRdb kept only the in-frame ones, dropping some. The sample carries 300,000 to 400,000 clones, roughly 87% recorded once. The sample consisted of peripheral blood, taken in a trial of Ad26.COV2.S vaccine versus placebo. These receptors were collected from a person aged 18-65 years who received the Ad26.COV2.S COVID-19 vaccine or a placebo.

The chain uses TRBV12-3 or TRBV12-4 and TRBJ1-1; no reliable D call. The germline V and J ends were trimmed by 5 bases and 3 bases, with 10 bases remaining between them. This CDR3 region has 13 residues. This CDR3 is CASSPRSDTEAFF. The CDR3 DNA follows: TGTGCCAGCAGTCCACGCAGTGACACTGAAGCTTTCTTT.

The chain uses TRBV4-3 and TRBJ1-5; TRBD1 is a possible D gene (6 bases). CDR1 LGHNA and CDR2 YSLEER come from the germline V gene. Trimming stripped 0 bases from V and 5 bases from J, with 11 bases between. The CDR3 has 15 residues. The CDR3 reads CASSQDGYRDQPQHF. The CDR3 coding sequence is TGCGCCAGCAGCCAAGATGGGTACAGGGATCAGCCCCAGCATTTT.